Here is one TCR beta chain with its context. Germline V CDR1 and CDR2: SQVTM, ANQGSEA. The CDR3 sequence is 14 residues long. V shed 7 bases, J shed 5 bases, and the junction held 7 bases outside the gene matches. The sample comes from a study of blood T cell repertoires in COVID-19. TCRdb's copy holds only in-frame clones and misses some; the assay was immunoSEQ multiplex PCR. Here the sample spans 200,000 to 250,000 clones, roughly 90% being singletons. The clonotype was recovered from a woman aged 35 to 49 with acute or convalescent COVID-19. Sequences were obtained from peripheral blood. The chain has TRBV29-1 and TRBJ2-2; TRBD2 aligns across 10 bases. The chain's CDR3 is CSADPGLATGELFF. The CDR3, as DNA: TGCAGCGCTGACCCGGGACTAGCGACCGGGGAGCTGTTTTTT.